What follows are 27 T cell receptor beta chains derived from one specimen sequenced in a study of T cell responses to AZD1222 COVID-19 vaccine. TCRdb's copy holds only in-frame clones and misses some; the assay was immunoSEQ multiplex PCR. The table has about 110,000 clones, 70% to 90% seen once; the top ten hold 15%. The source material was peripheral blood, sampled 28 days after the second AZD1222 dose. The receptors were gathered from an adult who received the AZD1222 COVID-19 vaccine.

This rearrangement joins TRBV27 to TRBJ2-2; D is unresolved. The germline V gene has CDR1 MNHEY and CDR2 SMNVEV (reference sequence). This CDR3 is built from 12 residues. Trimming removed 6 bases at V and 9 bases at J, with 11 bases between. The CDR3 here is CASSYRSRELFF. The CDR3 DNA reads as TGTGCCAGCAGCTACCGGAGCCGGGAGCTGTTTTTT.

V is TRBV28 and J is TRBJ1-4; 7 nucleotides align to TRBD1. Germline V gene data show CDR1 as MDHEN and CDR2 as SYDVKM. This CDR3 contains 13 residues. After removal of 7 bases from V and 7 bases from J, the junction contained 6 bases not matched to a gene. CDR3 region: CASNRGWAEKLFF. CDR3 bases: TGTGCCAGCAACAGGGGTTGGGCTGAAAAACTGTTTTTT. The whole variable domain, filled in from reference TRBV28 and TRBJ1-4, reads DVKVTQSSRYLVKRTGEKVFLECVQDMDHENMFWYRQDPGLGLRLIYFSYDVKMKEKGDIPEGYSVSREKKERFSLILESASTNQTSMYLCASNRGWAEKLFFGSGTQLSVL.

In DNA, the CDR3 is TGTGCCAGCAGCTATCTAGCGGGGGCCTCCTACAATGAGCAGTTCTTC. This gives the protein CASSYLAGASYNEQFF. This sequence joins TRBV5-4 and TRBJ2-1, with 10 bases aligning to TRBD2. The CDR3 is 16 amino acids. After removal of 3 bases from V and 0 bases from J, the junction contained 3 bases not matched to a gene. CDR1 is SGHNT, CDR2 YYREEE, per germline (reference sequence). The whole variable domain, remainder taken from reference TRBV5-4 and TRBJ2-1, is ETGVTQSPTHLIKTRGQQVTLRCSSQSGHNTVSWYQQALGQGPQFIFQYYREEENGRGNFPPRFSGLQFPNYSSELNVNALELDDSALYLCASSYLAGASYNEQFFGPGTRLTVL.

This clone has a single count. This chain connects TRBV20-1 to TRBJ1-6; no clear D gene. Germline V lookup: CDR1 DFQATT, CDR2 SNEGSKA (reference sequence). Trimming left V 3 bases short and J 9 bases short, with 15 bases between. This CDR3 comprises 14 residues. The CDR3 bases are TGCAGTGCTAGTAGGCCCGCGGATGGTTCACCCCTCCACTTT. Translated, it gives CSASRPADGSPLHF.

This sequence joins TRBV9 and TRBJ1-4; D might be TRBD1 (6 bases). Germline V gives CDR1 SGDLS, CDR2 YYNGEE. The CDR3 covers 17 residues. Trimming left V 0 bases short and J 3 bases short, with 15 bases between. The CDR3 DNA sequence: TGTGCCAGCAGCGTAGGAGGGGGAAGCTCAGCTAATGAAAAACTGTTTTTT. Translated, it gives CASSVGGGSSANEKLFF.

The rearrangement links TRBV4-1 to TRBJ2-2, with 8 bases fitting TRBD1. V gave up 2 bases and J gave up 4 bases; unmatched junction bases: 6. In germline, CDR1 is MGHRA, CDR2 YSYEKL. This CDR3 has 16 residues. CDR3 sequence reads: CASSQFQGAGTGELFF. The CDR3, as DNA: TGCGCCAGCAGCCAATTCCAGGGGGCAGGCACCGGGGAGCTGTTTTTT.

The gene calls are TRBV5-6 and TRBJ1-2; D is unresolved. There are 12 residues in the CDR3. V lost 4 bases and J lost 4, with 8 bases in between. The germline V gene encodes CDR1 SGHDT and CDR2 YYEEEE. The CDR3 DNA follows: TGTGCCAGCAGCCCCGGTGTCTATGGCTACACCTTC. Translated, it gives CASSPGVYGYTF.

The rearrangement joins TRBV10-1 to TRBJ1-1; 9 bases line up with TRBD1. The CDR3 is 14 residues long. CDR1 is WNHNN, CDR2 SYGVQD, per germline (reference sequence). Unmatched junction bases numbered 2, after V lost 5 bases and J lost 1 base. The CDR3 region is CASSSTGGNTEAFF. The DNA for the CDR3 is TGCGCCAGCAGTTCGACAGGGGGGAACACTGAAGCTTTCTTT.

V is TRBV7-9 and J is TRBJ2-7; D uncertain. The CDR3 runs to 14 residues. Between the trimmed V and J ends, which lost 5 bases and 3 bases, there was a span of 14 bases. Germline CDR1 reads SEHNR; CDR2 reads FQNEAQ (reference sequence). In DNA, the CDR3 is TGTGCCAGCAGCCGCGCCGGCTTTATCTACGAGCAGTACTTC. Protein: CASSRAGFIYEQYF.

The CDR3 DNA reads TGTGCCAGCTCACCAAGGCCAGGGGGTACGAGCTACACCTTC. Its protein product is CASSPRPGGTSYTF. The chain has TRBV18 and TRBJ1-2; 7 bases are shared with TRBD1. V was pared by 2 bases and J by 9 bases, with 9 bases of the junction left unmatched. CDR1 and CDR2 (germline): KGHSH, LQKENI. The CDR3 length is 14 residues.

The chain couples TRBV19 to TRBJ1-2, with D hard to call. CDR1 is LNHDA, CDR2 SQIVND, per germline (reference sequence). Trimming took 0 bases from V and 4 from J, leaving 18 bases between them. The CDR3 contains 17 residues. The CDR3 is CASSIDLTAGSRYGYTF. Here the CDR3 DNA reads TGTGCCAGTAGTATAGATCTCACAGCCGGATCTCGCTATGGCTACACCTTC.

V gene TRBV19 combines with J gene TRBJ1-5; no clear D. Germline loops: CDR1 LNHDA, CDR2 SQIVND (reference sequence). The V gene lost 1 base and the J gene lost 3 bases, with 7 bases spanning the gap. The CDR3 runs to 14 residues. CDR3 sequence: CASSIGIYNQPQHF. The CDR3 coding sequence is TGTGCCAGTAGTATAGGGATTTACAATCAGCCCCAGCATTTT.

This chain's CDR3 is CSVVLRRGGLDSGNTIYF. In DNA, the CDR3 is TGCAGCGTTGTTTTACGGAGGGGGGGTTTAGACTCTGGAAACACCATATATTTT. This rearrangement joins TRBV29-1 to TRBJ1-3; the D gene is possibly TRBD1 (6 bases). CDR3 length: 18 amino acids. CDR1 and CDR2 from the germline V gene are SQVTM and ANQGSEA. V was cut by 4 bases and J by 0 bases, with 22 bases left in between.

The rearrangement joins TRBV5-1 to TRBJ2-7; D is uncertain. Germline V gene lookup returns CDR1 SGHRS and CDR2 YFSETQ. The CDR3 loop spans 10 amino acids. V was pared by 4 bases and J by 4 bases, with 3 bases between. The CDR3 is CASSPYEQYF. DNA of the CDR3: TGCGCCAGCAGCCCATACGAGCAGTACTTC.

The V call is TRBV2, the J call TRBJ2-7; 7 bases align to TRBD2. Germline trimming cut 2 bases from V and 0 bases from J; bases unmatched to any gene: 4. Germline V gene lookup returns CDR1 SNHLY and CDR2 FYNNEI. This CDR3 region has 15 residues. CDR3 protein: CASSETGLSSYEQYF. The CDR3 nucleotides read TGTGCCAGCAGTGAAACGGGACTATCCTCCTACGAGCAGTACTTC.

This clone was found once. The V and J genes are TRBV7-9 and TRBJ1-3; D is ambiguous. CDR1 SEHNR and CDR2 FQNEAQ come from the germline V gene (reference sequence). The CDR3 consists of 17 residues. V lost 2 bases and J lost 0, with 14 bases in between. This CDR3 is CASSLSGGSYSGNTIYF. The CDR3 DNA reads as TGTGCCAGCAGCTTATCGGGCGGTAGCTACTCTGGAAACACCATATATTTT. Based on the CDR3 plus reference TRBV7-9 and TRBJ1-3, the full variable domain is DTGVSQNPRHKITKRGQNVTFRCDPISEHNRLYWYRQTLGQGPEFLTYFQNEAQLEKSRLLSDRFSAERPKGSFSTLEIQRTEQGDSAMYLCASSLSGGSYSGNTIYFGEGSWLTVV.

The genes are TRBV5-1 and TRBJ1-6, with D tentatively TRBD1 (6 bases). Germline assignment: CDR1 SGHRS and CDR2 YFSETQ. Trimming stripped 6 bases from V and 8 bases from J, with 15 bases between. This CDR3 is built from 14 residues. Here the CDR3 DNA reads TGCGCCAGCACATCAGGGGAGAGCTATTCACCCCTCCACTTT. Its translation is CASTSGESYSPLHF.

The chain joins TRBV3-1 (or the pseudogene TRBV3-2) to TRBJ2-2, with TRBD1 identical over 7 bases. Germline CDR1 and CDR2: LGHDT and YNNKEL (reference sequence). V lost 1 base and J lost 2; bases outside the gene matches: 7. The CDR3 has 17 residues. The CDR3 DNA reads as TGTGCCAGCAGCCAAGCCGGGACAGCAGTCAACACCGGGGAGCTGTTTTTT. Amino acids: CASSQAGTAVNTGELFF.

This sequence joins TRBV7-2 and TRBJ1-1, with D unresolved. CDR3 length: 13 residues. CDR1 is SGHTA and CDR2 is FQGNSA in the germline V gene. V was pared by 5 bases and J by 1 base, with 8 bases between. The CDR3, as DNA: TGTGCCAGCAGCGGGGTGGCGAACACTGAAGCTTTCTTT. Translating it yields CASSGVANTEAFF.

The V and J genes are TRBV5-6 and TRBJ1-4; possible D gene TRBD1, 5 bases. The CDR3 spans 13 residues. V lost 4 bases to trimming and J lost 7 bases, with 11 bases between them. Germline-derived CDR1 and CDR2 are SGHDT and YYEEEE. CDR3 sequence: CASSSRDFEKLFF. Here the CDR3 DNA reads TGTGCCAGCAGCAGCCGGGACTTTGAAAAACTGTTTTTT.

The chain uses TRBV11-2 and TRBJ2-3; 12 bases map to TRBD2. This CDR3 is built from 17 residues. Per germline, CDR1 SGHAT and CDR2 FQNNGV. Unmatched junction bases numbered 12, after V lost 4 bases and J lost 7 bases. CDR3 sequence (DNA): TGTGCCAGCAGCTCAAATCGACTAGCGGGAGCCGATAATACGCAGTATTTT. Its translation is CASSSNRLAGADNTQYF.

The gene calls are TRBV5-1 and TRBJ1-4; possibly TRBD1 for D (6 bases). Trimming left V 1 base short and J 3 bases short, with 10 bases between. This CDR3 contains 15 residues. CDR1 and CDR2 (germline): SGHRS, YFSETQ. CDR3: CASSLQGLANEKLFF. The CDR3 nucleotides read TGCGCCAGCAGCTTGCAGGGGCTGGCTAATGAAAAACTGTTTTTT.

The chain combines TRBV12-5 with TRBJ2-5, with 8 bases identical to TRBD2. V lost 5 bases, J lost 5 bases, and 10 bases stayed unmatched. Germline CDR1 is LGHNT and CDR2 is FRNRAP. The CDR3 consists of 15 residues. The CDR3 loop is CASGPGGASGETQYF. DNA of the CDR3: TGTGCTAGTGGTCCCGGGGGGGCAAGTGGGGAGACCCAGTACTTC.

The V and J genes are TRBV2 and TRBJ1-1; D remains ambiguous. CDR3 length: 14 residues. Germline V CDR1 and CDR2: SNHLY, FYNNEI. V was shortened by 5 bases and J by 0 bases, with 10 bases between the two germline ends. The chain's CDR3 is CASSPLFMNTEAFF. CDR3 nucleotide sequence: TGTGCCAGCAGTCCTCTATTCATGAACACTGAAGCTTTCTTT.

The rearrangement uses TRBV25-1 and TRBJ1-1, with D unclear. This CDR3 spans 13 amino acids. The V end lost 4 bases, the J end lost 2 bases, and 8 bases lay between the germline ends. Per germline, CDR1 MGHDK and CDR2 SYGVNS. The CDR3 here is CASSAGSNTEAFF. The CDR3, as DNA: TGTGCCAGCAGTGCGGGGAGTAACACTGAAGCTTTCTTT. Full variable domain (rest looked up from reference TRBV25-1 and TRBJ1-1): EADIYQTPRYLVIGTGKKITLECSQTMGHDKMYWYQQDPGMELHLIHYSYGVNSTEKGDLSSESTVSRIRTEHFPLTLESARPSHTSQYLCASSAGSNTEAFFGQGTRLTVV.

With respect to this clone: The junction and the germline gene differ at one end; a read error may be behind it. The V gene is TRBV29-1, the J gene TRBJ1-1, with a weak D call TRBD1 (5 bases). This CDR3 comprises 13 residues. Per the germline V gene, CDR1 is SQVTM and CDR2 is ANQGSEA. CDR3 coding DNA: TGCAGCGTGGAAGACAGCACGAACACTGAAGCTTTCTTT. It encodes CSVEDSTNTEAFF.

Comments on this clone: An end of the junction differs from the germline gene, which may be a read error. The chain couples TRBV20-1 to TRBJ2-7; TRBD1 matches 7 bases. Germline V gene data show CDR1 as DFQATT and CDR2 as SNEGSKA (reference sequence). The CDR3 covers 10 residues. The CDR3 DNA follows: TGCAGTGCATATGACAGGGTTGCTAACTTC. This sequence encodes CSAYDRVANF.